The source of this TCR beta chain is a study of blood T cell repertoires in COVID-19 (dated by TCRdb to about 2020). As for the study more broadly: Collaborator samples came from the United States, Italy and Spain and covered acute and convalescent phases of COVID-19. The material from the prospective study consisted of cDNA or gDNA derived from T cells, B-cell-depleted T cells, or PBMCs. The dataset comprised deeply sampled blood TCRbeta repertoires from subjects exposed to, actively infected with, or recovered from COVID-19. The repertoires were made available in a free public database intended to serve as a resource for research on the immune response to SARS-CoV-2. The samples were drawn from the first 160 participants of the ongoing ImmuneRACE study and from about 1,200 subjects provided by 6 global collaborators. The sample metadata nearly always contained a de-identified subject ID, COVID-19 status, age in years and sex. Where HLA class I and class II types were available, the types were taken from metadata supplied by the sample provider, not from assay-based typing.

The investigation overall reported the following: How much clinical and demographic metadata was included differed by source and by participant, and the metadata was provided uncurated.

As regards this clone: Its specific antigen is unknown. Nothing much larger sits one base from this clone, and base qualities are not available.

Whole blood was collected in K2EDTA tubes by collaborating institutions according to the institutions' own protocols. For TCRbeta analysis, collaborators shipped samples in one of three forms: frozen whole blood, isolated PBMCs, or DNA extracted from either of those sample types. Based on the germline V gene (reference sequence), the CDR1 and CDR2 sequences are GTSNPN and SVGIG. The CDR3 contains 15 residues, cysteine and phenylalanine counted. CDR3 DNA is the only sequence kept; it has 45 bases, read in frame from the first base. Trimming takes 3 bases from V and 2 bases from J, and the germline ends sit 17 bases apart. TCRbeta CDR3 regions were amplified from genomic DNA using the immunoSEQ Assay, a bias-controlled multiplex PCR. The study's own analysis went as follows. Nucleated cell counts per sample were estimated from amplification of reference gene primers within the assay. Sequence reads were collapsed and filtered to measure the absolute abundance of every unique TCRbeta CDR3 rearrangement. Productive Simpson clonality was computed per sample as the square root of Simpson's diversity index over productive rearrangements. Imported from immuneACCESS, the table was reduced by TCRdb to in-frame sequences with V and J called. These copies leave out some clones; in studies compared against another copy, an unresolved V gene accounts for under half, and the cause of the remainder is not known. That table gives V, J and clone size, and the DNA gave D and trimming. This sample lists about 220,000 clones; 82% were detected once. The top ten clones comprise 3% to 4.5% of the sample.

This clonotype was sampled from a woman older than 75 with acute or convalescent COVID-19. The chain is encoded by TRBV30 joined to TRBJ2-7, with a tentative D gene TRBD2 over 6 matching bases. Sequences were obtained from peripheral blood. CDR3 reads: CAWRSPSGGTYEQYF. DNA sequence: TGTGCCTGGAGGTCCCCGTCCGGGGGAACCTACGAGCAGTACTTC.